One and the same sample provided the 5 T cell receptor beta chains below, sequenced in a study of human T cells and chemical hapten exposure. For the library, individual cDNA molecules each received unique molecular identifiers. TCRdb redid the calling of the reads with MiXCR, one entry per CDR3 protein. Among about 2,600 distinct CDR3 sequences, about 45% were seen once, and the ten largest hold about 9.4%. Treatment denoted: therapeutic diphenylcyclopropenone sensitization with weekly scalp DPC. Specimen: whole blood, collected before DPC sensitization or 2, 6, or about 24 weeks after (not recorded which). Source of these receptors: an adult with alopecia areata. Some clones in this sample may be carry-over from other donors' samples. This table probably holds off-target reads from a library built for another chain.

The chain is built from TRBV10-3 and TRBJ2-1, with 7 positions matching TRBD2. J gave up 2 bases and V 4 bases, and 5 bases lay outside the gene matches. This CDR3 region has 15 residues. Germline CDR1 is ENHRY and CDR2 is SYGVKD. The CDR3 loop reads CAISGREGTYNEQFF. The CDR3 nucleotides read TGTGCCATCAGTGGGAGGGAGGGGACCTACAATGAGCAGTTCTTC.

The sample holds a few counts of this clonotype. The gene calls are TRBV12-3 or TRBV12-4 and TRBJ2-5; possible D gene TRBD1, 6 bases. Between the trimmed V and J ends, which lost 3 bases and 5 bases, there was a span of 13 bases. The CDR3 sequence is 14 residues long. In nucleotides, the CDR3 is TGTGCCAGCAGTTTTTCAGGGGCCAAGGAGACCCAGTACTTC. Translating it yields CASSFSGAKETQYF.

This clonotype was counted only a few times. The V call is TRBV11-2, the J call TRBJ2-4; weak D call: TRBD1 (6 bases). From germline, CDR1 is SGHAT and CDR2 FQNNGV. The CDR3 has 15 amino acids. V lost 5 bases, J lost 8 bases, and 19 bases lay in between. The CDR3 sequence: CASSRDTRVADIQYF. The DNA of the CDR3 is TGTGCCAGCAGCCGGGACACCAGAGTAGCTGACATTCAGTACTTC.

The rearrangement links TRBV7-6 to TRBJ2-3; D remains unclear. The V gene's germline CDR1 is SGHVS and CDR2 FNYEAQ. CDR3 length: 12 residues. V dropped 5 bases and J dropped 2 bases, with 5 bases sitting between them. The CDR3 DNA follows: TGTGCCAGCAGCCACGACACAGATACGCAGTATTTT. Its translation is CASSHDTDTQYF. The complete variable domain, with remaining parts taken from reference TRBV7-6 and TRBJ2-3, reads GAGVSQSPRYKVTKRGQDVALRCDPISGHVSLYWYRQALGQGPEFLTYFNYEAQQDKSGLPNDRFSAERPEGSISTLTIQRTEQRDSAMYRCASSHDTDTQYFGPGTRLTVL.

The genes are TRBV7-3 and TRBJ2-3; D call uncertain. V was pared by 2 bases and J by 0 bases, with 9 bases between. Germline V gene sequence: CDR1 SGHTA, CDR2 FQGTGA. This CDR3 has 15 amino acids. In DNA form, the CDR3 reads TGTGCCAGCAGCTTATCGGTAGTAAGCACAGATACGCAGTATTTT. Its protein is CASSLSVVSTDTQYF.